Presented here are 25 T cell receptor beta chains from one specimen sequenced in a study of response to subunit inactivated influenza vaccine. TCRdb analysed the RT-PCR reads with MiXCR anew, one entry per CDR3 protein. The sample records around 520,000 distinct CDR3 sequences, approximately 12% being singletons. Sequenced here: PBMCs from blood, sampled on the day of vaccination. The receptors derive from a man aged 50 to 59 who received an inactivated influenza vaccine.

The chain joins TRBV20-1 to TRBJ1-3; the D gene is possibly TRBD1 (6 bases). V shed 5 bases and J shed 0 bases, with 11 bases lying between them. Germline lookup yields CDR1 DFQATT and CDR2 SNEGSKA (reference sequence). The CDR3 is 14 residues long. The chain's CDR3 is CSAGRDNSGNTIYF. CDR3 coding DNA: TGCAGTGCTGGAAGGGACAACTCTGGAAACACCATATATTTT.

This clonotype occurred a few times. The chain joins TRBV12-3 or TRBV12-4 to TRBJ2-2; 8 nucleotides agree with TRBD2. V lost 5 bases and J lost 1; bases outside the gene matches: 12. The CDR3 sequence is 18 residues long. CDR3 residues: CASSRTFGTSGNTGELFF. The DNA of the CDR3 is TGTGCCAGCAGTAGGACATTCGGGACTAGTGGGAACACCGGGGAGCTGTTTTTT.

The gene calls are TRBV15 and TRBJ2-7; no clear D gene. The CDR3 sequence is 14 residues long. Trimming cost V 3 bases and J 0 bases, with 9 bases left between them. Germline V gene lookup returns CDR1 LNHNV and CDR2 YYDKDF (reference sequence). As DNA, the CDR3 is TGTGCCACCAGCAGTCTGGCCTACTCCTACGAGCAGTACTTC. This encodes CATSSLAYSYEQYF.

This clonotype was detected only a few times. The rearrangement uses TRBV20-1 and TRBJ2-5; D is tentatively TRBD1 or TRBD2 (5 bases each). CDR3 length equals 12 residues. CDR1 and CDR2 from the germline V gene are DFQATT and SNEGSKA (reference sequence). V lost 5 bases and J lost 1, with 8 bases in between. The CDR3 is CSAEGSQETQYF. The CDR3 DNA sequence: TGCAGTGCTGAGGGGTCCCAAGAGACCCAGTACTTC.

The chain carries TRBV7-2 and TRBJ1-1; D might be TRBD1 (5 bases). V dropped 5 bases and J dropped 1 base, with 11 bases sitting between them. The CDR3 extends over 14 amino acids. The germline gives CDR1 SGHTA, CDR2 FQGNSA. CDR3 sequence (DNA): TGTGCCAGCAGCCGGGGCACCCGGAACACTGAAGCTTTCTTT. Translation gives CASSRGTRNTEAFF.

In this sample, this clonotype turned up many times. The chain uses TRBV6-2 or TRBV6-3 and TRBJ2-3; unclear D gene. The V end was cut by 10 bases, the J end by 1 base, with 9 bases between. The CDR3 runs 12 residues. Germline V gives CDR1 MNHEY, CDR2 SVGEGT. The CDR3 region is CATSPRTDTQYF. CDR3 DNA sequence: TGTGCCACTTCCCCCCGCACAGATACGCAGTATTTT.

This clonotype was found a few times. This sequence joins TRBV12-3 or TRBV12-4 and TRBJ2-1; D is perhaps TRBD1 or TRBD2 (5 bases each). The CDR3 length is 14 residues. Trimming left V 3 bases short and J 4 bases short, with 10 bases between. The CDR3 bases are TGTGCCAGCAGTTTCTCCGAGGGGTACAATGAGCAGTTCTTC. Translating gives CASSFSEGYNEQFF.

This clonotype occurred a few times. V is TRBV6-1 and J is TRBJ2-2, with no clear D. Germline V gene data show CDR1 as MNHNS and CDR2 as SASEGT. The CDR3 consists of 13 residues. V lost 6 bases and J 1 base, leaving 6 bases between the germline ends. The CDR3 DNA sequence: TGTGCCAGCAGGGAGTTGAACACCGGGGAGCTGTTTTTT. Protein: CASRELNTGELFF.

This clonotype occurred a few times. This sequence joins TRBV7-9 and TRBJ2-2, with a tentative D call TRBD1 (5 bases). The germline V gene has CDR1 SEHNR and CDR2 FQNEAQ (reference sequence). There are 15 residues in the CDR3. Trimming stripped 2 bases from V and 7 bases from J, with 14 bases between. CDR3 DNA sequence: TGTGCCAGCAGCTTAAGAGCCAGGGTCGGCGGGGAGCTGTTTTTT. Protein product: CASSLRARVGGELFF.

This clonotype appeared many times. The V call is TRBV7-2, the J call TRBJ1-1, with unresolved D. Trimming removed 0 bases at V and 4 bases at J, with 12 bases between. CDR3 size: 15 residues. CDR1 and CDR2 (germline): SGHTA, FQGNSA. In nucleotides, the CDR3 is TGTGCCAGCAGCTTAGCGCAAGGTCATAGCACTGAAGCTTTCTTT. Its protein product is CASSLAQGHSTEAFF.

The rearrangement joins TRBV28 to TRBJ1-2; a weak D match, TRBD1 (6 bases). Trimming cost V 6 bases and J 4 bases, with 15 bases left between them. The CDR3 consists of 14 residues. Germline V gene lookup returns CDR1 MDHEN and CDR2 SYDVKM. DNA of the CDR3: TGTGCCAGCAGCCCACCGGGGGCGGGCTATGGCTACACCTTC. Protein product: CASSPPGAGYGYTF.

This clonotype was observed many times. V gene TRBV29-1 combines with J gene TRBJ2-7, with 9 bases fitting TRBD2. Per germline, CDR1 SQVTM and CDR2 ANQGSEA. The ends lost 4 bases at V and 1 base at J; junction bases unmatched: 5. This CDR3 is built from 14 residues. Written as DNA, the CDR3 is TGCAGCGTTGCGGGCGGGAGGGCTTCCTACGAGCAGTACTTC. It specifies CSVAGGRASYEQYF.

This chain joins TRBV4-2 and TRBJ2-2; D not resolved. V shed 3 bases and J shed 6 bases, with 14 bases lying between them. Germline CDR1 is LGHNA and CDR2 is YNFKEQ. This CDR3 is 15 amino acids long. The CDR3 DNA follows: TGTGCCAGCAGCCAGATATTAGGTGGGGCCGGGGAGCTGTTTTTT. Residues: CASSQILGGAGELFF.

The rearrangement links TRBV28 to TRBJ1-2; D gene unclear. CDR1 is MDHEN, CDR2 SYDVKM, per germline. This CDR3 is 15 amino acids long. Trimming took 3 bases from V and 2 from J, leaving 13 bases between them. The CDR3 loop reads CASSFRAGGNYGYTF. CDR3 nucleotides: TGTGCCAGCAGTTTTCGGGCCGGAGGAAACTATGGCTACACCTTC.

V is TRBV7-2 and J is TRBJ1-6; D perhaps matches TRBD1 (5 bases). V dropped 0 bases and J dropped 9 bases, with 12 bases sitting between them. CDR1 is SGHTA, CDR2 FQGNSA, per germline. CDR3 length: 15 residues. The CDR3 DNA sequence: TGTGCCAGCAGCTTAGCTGAGGGGTGGGGTTCACCCCTCCACTTT. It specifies CASSLAEGWGSPLHF.

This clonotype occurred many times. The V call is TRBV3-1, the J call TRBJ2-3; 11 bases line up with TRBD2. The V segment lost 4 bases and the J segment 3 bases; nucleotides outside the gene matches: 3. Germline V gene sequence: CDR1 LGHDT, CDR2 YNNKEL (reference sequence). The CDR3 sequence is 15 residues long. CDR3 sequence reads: CASSLTSGNTDTQYF. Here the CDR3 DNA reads TGTGCCAGCAGCCTGACTAGCGGGAATACAGATACGCAGTATTTT.

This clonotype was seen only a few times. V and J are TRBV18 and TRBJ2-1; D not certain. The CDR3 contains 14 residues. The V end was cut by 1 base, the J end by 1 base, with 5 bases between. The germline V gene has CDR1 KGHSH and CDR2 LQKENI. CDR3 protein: CASSPLQSYNEQFF. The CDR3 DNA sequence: TGTGCCAGCTCACCACTACAGTCCTACAATGAGCAGTTCTTC. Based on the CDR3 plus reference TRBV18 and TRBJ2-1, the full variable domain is NAGVMQNPRHLVRRRGQEARLRCSPMKGHSHVYWYRQLPEEGLKFMVYLQKENIIDESGMPKERFSAEFPKEGPSILRIQQVVRGDSAAYFCASSPLQSYNEQFFGPGTRLTVL.

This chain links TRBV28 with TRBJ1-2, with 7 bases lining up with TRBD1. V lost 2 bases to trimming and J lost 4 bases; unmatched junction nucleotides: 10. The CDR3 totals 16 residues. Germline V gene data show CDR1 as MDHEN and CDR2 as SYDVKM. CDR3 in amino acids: CASSLMYRDSSYGYTF. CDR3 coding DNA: TGTGCCAGCAGTTTAATGTATAGGGACAGCTCCTATGGCTACACCTTC.

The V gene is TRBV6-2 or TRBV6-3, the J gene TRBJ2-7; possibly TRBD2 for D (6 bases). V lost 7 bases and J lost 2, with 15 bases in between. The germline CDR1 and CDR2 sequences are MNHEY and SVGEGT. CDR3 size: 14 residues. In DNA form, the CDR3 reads TGTGCCAGCACCTACGCGGGGAACCCCTACGAGCAGTACTTC. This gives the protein CASTYAGNPYEQYF.

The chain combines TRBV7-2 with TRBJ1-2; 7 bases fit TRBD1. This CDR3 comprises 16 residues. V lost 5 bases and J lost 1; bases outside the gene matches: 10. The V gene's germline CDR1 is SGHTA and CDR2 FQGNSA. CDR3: CASSPHHRDSNYGYTF. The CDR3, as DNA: TGTGCCAGCAGCCCACACCACCGGGACAGTAACTATGGCTACACCTTC.

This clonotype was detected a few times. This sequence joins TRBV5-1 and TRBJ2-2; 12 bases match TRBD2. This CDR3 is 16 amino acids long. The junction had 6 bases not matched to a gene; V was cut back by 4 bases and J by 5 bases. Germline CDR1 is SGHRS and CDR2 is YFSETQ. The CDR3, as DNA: TGCGCCAGCAGCCCTAGCGGGGGGGCCGGTACCGGGGAGCTGTTTTTT. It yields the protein CASSPSGGAGTGELFF.

In nucleotides, the CDR3 is TGTGCCAGCAGCCGAGACTATACTTTACACTACTACAATGAGCAGTTCTTC. Protein sequence: CASSRDYTLHYYNEQFF. The chain combines TRBV7-9 with TRBJ2-1; D possibly corresponds to TRBD2 (5 bases). CDR1 is SEHNR and CDR2 is FQNEAQ in the germline V gene (reference sequence). V was cut by 5 bases and J by 3 bases, with 20 bases left in between. The CDR3 extends over 17 amino acids.

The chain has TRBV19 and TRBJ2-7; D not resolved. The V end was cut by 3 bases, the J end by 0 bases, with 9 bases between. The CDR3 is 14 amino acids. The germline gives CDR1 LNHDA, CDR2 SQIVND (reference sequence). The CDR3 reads CASSIIASSYEQYF. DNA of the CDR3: TGTGCCAGTAGTATTATCGCGAGCTCCTACGAGCAGTACTTC.

In DNA, the CDR3 is TGTGCCAGCTCACCACCAGTTGGGACAGGGGCCTCTAACTATGGCTACACCTTC. Protein product: CASSPPVGTGASNYGYTF. This chain joins TRBV18 and TRBJ1-2; 10 positions match TRBD1. The CDR3 runs 18 residues. V shed 0 bases, J shed 0 bases, and the junction held 7 bases outside the gene matches. Looked up from germline, CDR1 is KGHSH and CDR2 is LQKENI.

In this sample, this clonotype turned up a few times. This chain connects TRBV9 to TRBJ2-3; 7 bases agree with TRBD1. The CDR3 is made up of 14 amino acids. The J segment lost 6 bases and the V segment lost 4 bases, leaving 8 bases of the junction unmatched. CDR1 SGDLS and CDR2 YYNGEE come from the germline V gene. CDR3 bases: TGTGCCAGCAGCCCGAACAGGGGCAGGGATACGCAGTATTTT. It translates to CASSPNRGRDTQYF.